Following are 8 T cell receptor beta chains from one sample sequenced in a study of blood T cell repertoires in COVID-19. Here immunoSEQ multiplex PCR was the method, and the copy in TCRdb shows in-frame clones only, minus some. The sample records 130,000 or so clones, 65% to 85% being singletons. The specimen was peripheral blood. Receptors originate from a woman of 80 years or more with acute or convalescent COVID-19.

CDR3 amino acids: CASSQTLTGNTGELFF. Written as DNA, the CDR3 is TGCGCCAGCAGCCAGACCTTGACAGGGAACACCGGGGAGCTGTTTTTT. This chain uses TRBV5-1 with TRBJ2-2; TRBD1 is a possible D gene (6 bases). The CDR3 has 16 residues. Trimming shortened V by 4 bases and J by 1 base, and 14 bases separated the two germline ends. Germline V gene sequence: CDR1 SGHRS, CDR2 YFSETQ.

The gene calls are TRBV4-2 and TRBJ2-2; D is possibly TRBD1 (5 bases). Trimming took 0 bases from V and 0 from J, leaving 17 bases between them. The germline gives CDR1 LGHNA, CDR2 YNFKEQ. This CDR3 comprises 19 residues. The CDR3 protein is CASSQDISVGATNTGELFF. Written as DNA, the CDR3 is TGTGCCAGCAGCCAAGATATTTCGGTAGGGGCCACGAACACCGGGGAGCTGTTTTTT.

The chain carries TRBV6-1 and TRBJ1-4, with D possibly being TRBD1 (6 bases). Germline CDR1 and CDR2: MNHNS and SASEGT. CDR3 length equals 15 residues. Deletions cut 1 base from V and 10 bases from J, with 16 bases between. The CDR3 region is CASSEEAGAMAKLFF. CDR3 DNA: TGTGCCAGCAGTGAAGAGGCAGGGGCTATGGCAAAACTGTTTTTT.

This clone was counted many times. The V gene is TRBV7-9, the J gene TRBJ2-5; TRBD2 matches 10 bases. The CDR3 runs 16 residues. From germline, CDR1 is SEHNR and CDR2 FQNEAQ (reference sequence). The V and J ends lost 5 bases and 0 bases, in that order; junction bases with no gene match: 6. The CDR3 DNA reads TGTGCCAGCAGCCCGCCCCTAGCGGGGGACCAAGAGACCCAGTACTTC. Protein product: CASSPPLAGDQETQYF.

This chain uses TRBV5-8 with TRBJ2-3; 9 positions match TRBD2. With 4 bases clipped from V and 2 bases from J, the junction kept 8 bases outside the gene matches. Germline assignment: CDR1 SGHTS and CDR2 YDEGEE. This CDR3 spans 16 amino acids. This CDR3 reads CASSSGAGGPTDTQYF. The CDR3 region has the DNA TGTGCCAGCAGCAGTGGGGCGGGGGGGCCCACAGATACGCAGTATTTT.

A few counts support this clone. The identical CDR3 is also encoded by other nucleotide sequences in the sample. This chain uses TRBV4-3 with TRBJ1-2; tentatively, D is TRBD1 (5 bases). The CDR3 runs 15 residues. Germline CDR1 LGHNA, CDR2 YSLEER. Trimming pared 3 bases from V and 1 base from J, leaving 12 bases between. CDR3 sequence reads: CASSQGAGGNYGYTF. Here the CDR3 DNA reads TGCGCCAGCAGCCAGGGCGCGGGGGGTAACTATGGCTACACCTTC.

The CDR3 loop is CAWSVRWGGSGNTIYF. CDR3 sequence (DNA): TGTGCCTGGAGTGTACGTTGGGGGGGCAGCGGAAACACCATATATTTT. V gene TRBV30 combines with J gene TRBJ1-3; D may be TRBD1 (6 bases). The germline gives CDR1 GTSNPN, CDR2 SVGIG (reference sequence). The V end was cut by 0 bases, the J end by 4 bases, with 16 bases between. The CDR3 has 16 residues. The full variable domain, in which reference TRBV30 and TRBJ1-3 provide the parts outside the CDR3, is SQTIHQWPATLVQPVGSPLSLECTVEGTSNPNLYWYRQAAGRGLQLLFYSVGIGQISSEVPQNLSASRPQDRQFILSSKKLLLSDSGFYLCAWSVRWGGSGNTIYFGEGSWLTVV.

The CDR3 sequence: CASTPFGGAYGYTF. The CDR3 nucleotides read TGTGCCAGCACCCCTTTTGGGGGCGCCTATGGCTACACCTTC. The chain recombines TRBV27 with TRBJ1-2; D perhaps matches TRBD1 (6 bases). This CDR3 comprises 14 residues. Per the germline V gene, CDR1 is MNHEY and CDR2 is SMNVEV (reference sequence). The V end lost 7 bases, the J end lost 4 bases, and 16 bases lay between the germline ends.